This TCR beta chain was sequenced for a study of cytomegalovirus exposure and HLA in healthy donors. About this clone itself: Its antigen is unidentified.

General observations from the study: Cytomegalovirus-associated TCR beta chains were listed, numbering more than 150. The majority of CMV-associated TCR beta chains were reported as apparently HLA-restricted in a later analysis.

Vbeta (60) and Jbeta (13) primers were used in the PCR. Measured with immunoSEQ multiplex PCR; TCRdb has only the in-frame clones, and not every one. The sample records 150,000 to 160,000 clones, approximately 80% being singletons. With V trimmed by 5 bases and J by 2 bases, 9 bases remained unmatched. The germline gives CDR1 MNHNY, CDR2 SVGAGI (reference sequence). CDR3 length equals 15 residues. Sequences were obtained from PBMCs. The source of this sequence is a middle-aged woman in good health and CMV-seropositive. The chain combines TRBV6-6 with TRBJ2-7; 7 bases fit TRBD1. CDR3 residues: CASSPPRQGAYEQYF. As DNA, the CDR3 is TGTGCCAGCAGTCCGCCCCGACAGGGTGCCTACGAGCAGTACTTC.